This TCR beta chain originates from a study of blood T cell repertoires in COVID-19. In the original workflow: Nucleated cell counts were estimated from reference gene primer amplification. The data were produced by immunoSEQ multiplex PCR, yet TCRdb's version contains in-frame clones alone and is incomplete. From that table come the V and J calls and clone size; the DNA was used to work out D and trimming. Here the sample spans about 160,000 clones, 81% being singletons. The length of the CDR3 is 15 residues. The V segment lost 3 bases and the J segment 4 bases; nucleotides outside the gene matches: 4. From germline, CDR1 is SGDLS and CDR2 YYNGEE.

Material for sequencing was peripheral blood. The sequence was collected from a man between 60 and 70 years old with active or convalescent COVID-19. The V call is TRBV9, the J call TRBJ2-6; 7 bases line up with TRBD2. The CDR3 loop is CASSATGGGANVLTF. CDR3 nucleotides: TGTGCCAGCAGCGCAACGGGGGGAGGGGCCAACGTCCTGACTTTC.